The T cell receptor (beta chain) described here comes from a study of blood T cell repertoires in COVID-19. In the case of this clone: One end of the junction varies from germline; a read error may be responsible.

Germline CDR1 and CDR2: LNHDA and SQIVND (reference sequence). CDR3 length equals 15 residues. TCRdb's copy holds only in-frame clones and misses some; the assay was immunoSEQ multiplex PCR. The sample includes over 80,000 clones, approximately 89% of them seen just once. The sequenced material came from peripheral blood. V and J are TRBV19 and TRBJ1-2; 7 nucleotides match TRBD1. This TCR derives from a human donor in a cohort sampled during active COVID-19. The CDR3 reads CASSKGTATNSGYTF. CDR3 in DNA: TGTGCCAGTAGTAAGGGGACAGCTACTAACTCTGGCTACACCTTC.